These T cell receptor beta chains were read from a single sample in a study of blood T cell repertoires in COVID-19. Here immunoSEQ multiplex PCR was the method, and the copy in TCRdb shows in-frame clones only, minus some. The sample holds 130,000 or so clones; roughly 89% are singletons and the top ten take 4% to 5.5%. The sequenced sample consisted of peripheral blood. These receptors all stem from a man aged 35 to 55 with acute or convalescent COVID-19. The CDR3 runs from the conserved cysteine through the conserved F or W. A D gene is named only where the DNA matches it firmly. The size entry is marked missing in some rows and otherwise reads once, few, many or a size class.

>TRBV20-1|NA|TRBJ2-1|TRBD2
CSASLLAGGPGEQFF
TGCAGTGCTAGTCTACTAGCGGGGGGGCCCGGTGAGCAGTTCTTC
>TRBV6-5|NA|TRBJ1-1|NA
CASTSLGGSAEAFF
TGTGCCAGCACCTCGCTCGGAGGGTCAGCTGAAGCTTTCTTT
>TRBV5-4|NA|TRBJ2-7|NA
CASSSTYEQYF
TGTGCCAGCAGCTCTACCTACGAGCAGTACTTC
>TRBV9|NA|TRBJ2-2|TRBD1
CASSPPTGRSSNTGELFF
TGTGCCAGCAGCCCCCCGACAGGGCGTAGTTCGAACACCGGGGAGCTGTTTTTT
>TRBV18|NA|TRBJ2-7|TRBD2
CASSPTSGIGSYEQYF
TGTGCCAGCTCACCCACTAGCGGGATAGGATCCTACGAGCAGTACTTC
>TRBV19|NA|TRBJ1-4|NA
CASSMSVAEKLFF
TGTGCCAGTAGTATGTCCGTCGCGGAAAAACTGTTTTTT
>TRBV19|few|TRBJ1-1|TRBD1
CASTEDRGNTEAFF
TGTGCCAGTACCGAGGACAGGGGGAACACTGAAGCTTTCTTT
>TRBV10-3|once|TRBJ1-2|NA
CAISQRPAGVSYGYTF
TGTGCCATCAGTCAGAGGCCGGCAGGGGTTTCCTATGGCTACACCTTC
>TRBV5-4|NA|TRBJ1-2|TRBD1
CAIPAGQGRSGYTF
TGTGCCATACCCGCCGGACAGGGGAGGAGTGGCTACACCTTC
>TRBV27|NA|TRBJ1-6|NA
CASSLLGLQGYSPLHF
TGTGCCAGCAGTTTACTGGGCTTACAGGGATATTCACCCCTCCACTTT
>TRBV6-5|NA|TRBJ1-1|NA
CASRIAGGSTEAFF
TGTGCCAGCAGGATAGCGGGGGGGAGCACTGAAGCTTTCTTT
>TRBV11-3|NA|TRBJ2-2|TRBD2
CASSTNSGGSGELFF
TGTGCCAGCAGTACGAACTCGGGGGGGAGCGGGGAGCTGTTTTTT
>TRBV20-1|NA|TRBJ1-2|TRBD1
CSASGQDRGYTF
TGCAGTGCTAGTGGGCAGGACAGGGGCTACACCTTC
>TRBV30|NA|TRBJ2-1|TRBD2
CAWTRAGGIDEQFF
TGTGCCTGGACCCGGGCGGGAGGGATCGATGAGCAGTTCTTC
>TRBV4-2|NA|TRBJ2-1|NA
CASSPGPAGWNEQFF
TGTGCCAGCAGCCCAGGGCCGGCGGGGTGGAATGAGCAGTTCTTC
>TRBV5-6|NA|TRBJ2-7|NA
CASSPTVLSYEQYF
TGTGCCAGCAGCCCGACAGTCCTCTCCTACGAGCAGTACTTC
>TRBV4-1|NA|TRBJ1-2|NA
CASSQDPTDIYGYTF
TGCGCCAGCAGCCAAGATCCGACCGACATCTATGGCTACACCTTC
>TRBV2|NA|TRBJ2-5|NA
CASTGGGGLQETQYF
TGTGCCAGTACGGGTGGCGGGGGCCTACAAGAGACCCAGTACTTC
>TRBV7-9|once|TRBJ1-2|NA
CASSFGDIHLYGYTF
TGTGCCAGCAGCTTCGGGGACATCCATCTCTATGGCTACACCTTC
>TRBV6-5|few|TRBJ1-6|TRBD1
CASSLDRANNSPLHF
TGTGCCAGCAGTCTAGACAGGGCGAATAATTCACCCCTCCACTTT